This passage covers 14 T cell receptor beta chains from one sample sequenced in a study of PD-L1 blockade in urothelial cancer. Measured with immunoSEQ multiplex PCR; TCRdb has only the in-frame clones, and not every one. Altogether about 95,000 clones are present, around 90% being singletons, with the ten largest covering around 1.5%. The time point was: pretreatment peripheral blood. The specimen was PBMCs, collected around atezolizumab (anti-PD-L1) treatment. Source of these receptors: a man aged 60 to 69 with urothelial cancer.

The chain links TRBV4-3 to TRBJ1-2, with 7 bases identical to TRBD1. The germline V gene encodes CDR1 LGHNA and CDR2 YSLEER. Germline trimming cut 4 bases from V and 4 bases from J; bases unmatched to any gene: 6. The CDR3 covers 14 residues. DNA of the CDR3: TGCGCCAGCAGCCGAGAGGACAGGCTCTATGGCTACACCTTC. Its protein is CASSREDRLYGYTF.

The chain employs TRBV9 and TRBJ2-3; 11 nucleotides agree with TRBD2. The CDR3 is 16 amino acids. Trimming at V came to 4 bases and at J to 5 bases, leaving 9 bases not matched to a gene. Per the germline V gene, CDR1 is SGDLS and CDR2 is YYNGEE. As DNA, the CDR3 is TGTGCCAGCAGCTTAAGTAGCGGGGGGGCAGGAGATACGCAGTATTTT. Its translation: CASSLSSGGAGDTQYF.

A remark on this clone: The same CDR3 also results from other DNA sequences found in this sample. V and J are TRBV18 and TRBJ1-3; 9 nucleotides agree with TRBD1. The CDR3 length is 15 residues. CDR1 and CDR2 (germline): KGHSH, LQKENI. Germline trimming cut 3 bases from V and 4 bases from J; bases unmatched to any gene: 4. The CDR3 reads CASSPGQGDGNTIYF. The CDR3 DNA reads as TGTGCCAGCTCACCGGGACAGGGAGACGGAAACACCATATATTTT.

The chain joins TRBV4-1 to TRBJ2-3; TRBD2 aligns across 9 bases. The CDR3 spans 19 residues. Trimming at V came to 2 bases and at J to 4 bases, leaving 16 bases not matched to a gene. Germline V gene data show CDR1 as MGHRA and CDR2 as YSYEKL. The CDR3: CASSQYLPVAGVVPDTQYF. In DNA, the CDR3 is TGCGCCAGCAGCCAATACCTCCCCGTAGCGGGAGTTGTTCCAGATACGCAGTATTTT.

The chain combines TRBV5-4 with TRBJ2-5; 12 positions agree with TRBD2. This CDR3 contains 16 residues. The V segment lost 2 bases and the J segment 2 bases; nucleotides outside the gene matches: 4. CDR1 is SGHNT and CDR2 is YYREEE in the germline V gene (reference sequence). CDR3 in DNA: TGTGCCAGCAGCTTTGGGACTAGCGGGCCTCAAGAGACCCAGTACTTC. Translation gives CASSFGTSGPQETQYF.

This clone was seen many times. The chain uses TRBV29-1 and TRBJ2-3; TRBD1 matches at 12 bases. Trimming cost V 4 bases and J 5 bases; bases outside gene matches: 10. The CDR3 runs to 16 residues. From germline, CDR1 is SQVTM and CDR2 ANQGSEA. This CDR3 reads CSVGRDRGHRGDTQYF. CDR3 DNA sequence: TGCAGCGTTGGCCGGGACAGGGGGCATAGGGGAGATACGCAGTATTTT.

The J gene is TRBJ2-1, the V gene TRBV5-1; 9 nucleotides line up with TRBD2. The germline V gene encodes CDR1 SGHRS and CDR2 YFSETQ. The CDR3 consists of 15 residues. With 4 bases clipped from V and 3 bases from J, the junction kept 5 bases outside the gene matches. The CDR3 here is CASSASSGIYNEQFF. In DNA form, the CDR3 reads TGCGCCAGCAGCGCTTCTAGCGGGATCTACAATGAGCAGTTCTTC.

This rearrangement joins TRBV28 to TRBJ1-2, with D possibly TRBD1 on 6 matching bases. The CDR3 extends over 13 amino acids. The V gene lost 2 bases and the J gene lost 8 bases, with 12 bases spanning the gap. CDR1 MDHEN and CDR2 SYDVKM come from the germline V gene. CDR3 sequence: CASSLRTAEGYTF. The CDR3 DNA sequence: TGTGCCAGCAGTTTAAGGACAGCTGAAGGCTACACCTTC.

This clone occurred a few times. The rearrangement joins TRBV4-1 to TRBJ2-1; the match to TRBD1 covers 8 bases. The V and J ends lost 11 bases and 4 bases, in that order; junction bases with no gene match: 10. CDR1 is MGHRA, CDR2 YSYEKL, per germline. The CDR3 totals 14 residues. The CDR3 spells CASRQGQEYNEQFF. In DNA form, the CDR3 reads TGCGCCTCAAGACAGGGACAGGAATACAATGAGCAGTTCTTC.

The CDR3 loop is CATQQGNKQYF. For the CDR3, the DNA is TGTGCAACTCAACAGGGAAATAAGCAGTACTTC. This chain joins TRBV25-1 and TRBJ2-7, with D maybe TRBD1 (6 bases). Looked up from germline, CDR1 is MGHDK and CDR2 is SYGVNS. The CDR3 contains 11 residues.

This clone was counted a few times. The rearrangement uses TRBV18 and TRBJ1-6; 8 bases are a match to TRBD1. Germline loops: CDR1 KGHSH, CDR2 LQKENI. The CDR3 consists of 14 residues. V lost 6 bases and J lost 10; bases outside the gene matches: 8. CDR3 bases: TGTGCCAGCTCTGACCGGACAGGGATCTCACCCCTCCACTTT. Translating gives CASSDRTGISPLHF.

The chain joins TRBV29-1 to TRBJ1-1; D is unclear. The CDR3 contains 14 residues. The V gene's germline CDR1 is SQVTM and CDR2 ANQGSEA. Between the trimmed V and J ends, which lost 7 bases and 0 bases, there was a span of 15 bases. The CDR3 DNA sequence: TGCAGCGACCTAAAATCGCGGTTGAACACTGAAGCTTTCTTT. Translated, it gives CSDLKSRLNTEAFF.

The V gene is TRBV5-6, the J gene TRBJ2-7; unclear D gene. V lost 3 bases and J lost 6, with 13 bases in between. Germline V gene data show CDR1 as SGHDT and CDR2 as YYEEEE. This CDR3 is 13 amino acids long. CDR3 region: CASSYALSGEQYF. CDR3 bases: TGTGCCAGCAGCTACGCCCTCTCCGGCGAGCAGTACTTC.

The chain combines TRBV18 with TRBJ2-7; 8 bases are a match to TRBD2. Germline-derived CDR1 and CDR2 are KGHSH and LQKENI. The trim removed 0 bases at V and 5 bases at J, leaving 6 bases unmatched. The CDR3 is 15 residues long. The CDR3 nucleotides are TGTGCCAGCTCACCACCGAACGGGAGGGCCGACGAGCAGTACTTC. It is translated as CASSPPNGRADEQYF. The variable domain in full, with the rest retrieved from reference TRBV18 and TRBJ2-7, is NAGVMQNPRHLVRRRGQEARLRCSPMKGHSHVYWYRQLPEEGLKFMVYLQKENIIDESGMPKERFSAEFPKEGPSILRIQQVVRGDSAAYFCASSPPNGRADEQYFGPGTRLTVT.